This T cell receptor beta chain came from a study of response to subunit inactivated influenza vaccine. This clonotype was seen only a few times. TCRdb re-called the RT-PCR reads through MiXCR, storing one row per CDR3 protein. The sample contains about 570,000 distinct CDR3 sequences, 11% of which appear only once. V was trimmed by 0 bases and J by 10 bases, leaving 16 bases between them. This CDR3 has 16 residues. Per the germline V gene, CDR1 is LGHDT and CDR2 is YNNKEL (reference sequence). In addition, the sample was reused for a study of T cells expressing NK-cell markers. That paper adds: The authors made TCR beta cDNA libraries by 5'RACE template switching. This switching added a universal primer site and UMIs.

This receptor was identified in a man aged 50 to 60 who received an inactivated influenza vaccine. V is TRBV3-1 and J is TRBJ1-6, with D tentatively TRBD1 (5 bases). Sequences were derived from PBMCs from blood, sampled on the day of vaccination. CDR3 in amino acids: CASSQDRTRRYSPLHF. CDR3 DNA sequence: TGTGCCAGCAGCCAAGACCGGACAAGGAGGTACTCACCCCTCCACTTT.